The 19 T cell receptor beta chains reported below all come from one sample, sequenced in a study of blood T cells in healthy people across ages. The authors ran a second PCR of roughly 6 to 12 cycles using a sample-barcoded 5' primer and a J-beta primer mix. TCRdb used MiXCR to reprocess the 5' RACE reads, holding one entry per CDR3 protein. Among hundreds of thousands of distinct CDR3 sequences listed, about 32% were seen once. Input material: blood. The receptors stem from a woman over 75 in good health.

This clonotype has a count of ten or more. The chain links TRBV2 to TRBJ2-1; no clear D. This CDR3 has 10 amino acids. The V gene lost 3 bases and the J gene lost 10 bases, with 4 bases spanning the gap. Germline loops: CDR1 SNHLY, CDR2 FYNNEI. For the CDR3, the DNA is TGTGCCAGCAGTGAGGGGGAGCAGTTCTTC. Its translation: CASSEGEQFF.

This clonotype was counted at least ten times. V and J are TRBV3-1 and TRBJ2-1, with D perhaps assigned TRBD1 or TRBD2 (6 bases each). Germline lookup yields CDR1 LGHDT and CDR2 YNNKEL (reference sequence). With 4 bases removed from V and 4 bases from J, the gap between germline ends came to 14 bases. This CDR3 contains 15 residues. CDR3 protein: CASSPGRGLYNEQFF. CDR3 coding DNA: TGTGCCAGCAGCCCGGGTCGGGGGCTTTACAATGAGCAGTTCTTC.

A word on this clonotype: This sequence may be a read error, since a much larger clone differs from it by one base. This rearrangement joins TRBV20-1 to TRBJ1-5; D is uncertain. Germline V lookup: CDR1 DFQATT, CDR2 SNEGSKA (reference sequence). The CDR3 runs 12 residues. Trimming removed 3 bases at V and 0 bases at J, with 3 bases between. The CDR3, as DNA: TGCAGTGCTAGTCTTAGCAATCAGCCCCAGCATTTT. This sequence encodes CSASLSNQPQHF.

This clonotype was detected a few times. A clone one base away is much larger, so this may be a read error. V and J are TRBV5-1 and TRBJ2-7, with 8 nucleotides matching TRBD1. The germline gives CDR1 SGHRS, CDR2 YFSETQ. CDR3 size: 15 residues. The ends lost 3 bases at V and 0 bases at J; junction bases unmatched: 5. This CDR3 reads CASSSWTGNSYEQYF. CDR3 coding DNA: TGCGCCAGCAGCTCATGGACAGGGAACTCCTACGAGCAGTACTTC.

This chain joins TRBV7-2 and TRBJ2-3; D gene uncertain. Per germline, CDR1 SGHTA and CDR2 FQGNSA. The CDR3 sequence is 13 residues long. Trimming removed 6 bases from V and 3 bases from J, with 10 bases in between. The CDR3 DNA reads TGTGCCAGCAGTATTTCTAGAACAGATACGCAGTATTTT. Amino acids: CASSISRTDTQYF.

This clonotype has ten or more counts. The rearrangement links TRBV10-3 to TRBJ1-2; no clear D gene. The CDR3 is 13 amino acids. The ends were cut back, 0 bases at V and 8 bases at J, with 10 bases in the middle. The germline V gene has CDR1 ENHRY and CDR2 SYGVKD. The CDR3 nucleotides read TGTGCCATCAGTGAGTCCATAGGGAACGGCTACACCTTC. Translating it yields CAISESIGNGYTF.

Ten or more counts support this clonotype. The chain employs TRBV7-8 and TRBJ2-7, with 9 bases identical to TRBD1. Germline-derived CDR1 and CDR2 are SGHVS and FQNEAQ. The V and J ends lost 4 bases and 2 bases, in that order; junction bases with no gene match: 3. This CDR3 comprises 14 residues. This CDR3 reads CASSSGQGAYEQYF. As DNA, the CDR3 is TGTGCCAGCAGCTCGGGACAGGGCGCCTACGAGCAGTACTTC.

The sample holds many counts of this clonotype. A junction end diverges from the germline sequence, so it may reflect a read error. This chain joins TRBV7-2 and TRBJ2-3, with D uncertain. The CDR3 is 12 amino acids. CDR1 and CDR2 (germline): SGHTA, FQGNSA. CDR3 nucleotide sequence: TGTGCCAGCAGCCAAAGCAGAGATACGCAGTATTTT. Residues: CASSQSRDTQYF.

This clonotype was found a few times. This sequence joins TRBV7-7 and TRBJ2-5; D may be TRBD1 or TRBD2 (6 bases each). V gave up 4 bases and J gave up 7 bases, with 22 bases separating them. Germline V gives CDR1 SSHAT, CDR2 FNYEAQ (reference sequence). This CDR3 is built from 16 residues. CDR3 region: CASSYNLGGPSGTQYF. The DNA of the CDR3 is TGTGCCAGCAGCTACAATTTGGGGGGCCCCTCAGGGACCCAGTACTTC.

In this sample, this clonotype turned up a few times. This chain joins TRBV12-3 or TRBV12-4 and TRBJ2-1; 10 nucleotides agree with TRBD2. CDR3 size: 14 residues. V dropped 5 bases and J dropped 14; count of bases not matched to a gene: 12. The CDR3 DNA is TGTGCCAGCAGTAGAGCGGGGGGGGGATCAGGGGAGTTCTTC. Its translation: CASSRAGGGSGEFF.

Many counts were recorded for this clonotype. The chain is built from TRBV18 and TRBJ1-1; D is undetermined. CDR1 KGHSH and CDR2 LQKENI come from the germline V gene. V was cut by 8 bases and J by 1 base, with 11 bases left in between. The CDR3 contains 13 residues. CDR3 amino acids: CASSPPGNTEAFF. CDR3 bases: TGTGCCAGCAGTCCTCCGGGGAACACTGAAGCTTTCTTT.

This clonotype was recorded once. This chain connects TRBV27 to TRBJ2-1; D perhaps matches TRBD1 (5 bases). V was clipped by 1 base and J by 10 bases, with 17 bases between them. Germline lookup yields CDR1 MNHEY and CDR2 SMNVEV (reference sequence). This CDR3 is built from 15 residues. The CDR3 loop is CASSLYMGSRTEQFF. The CDR3 coding sequence is TGTGCCAGCAGTTTATATATGGGTTCGCGGACAGAGCAGTTCTTC.

Details on this clonotype: A read error may be the cause here, since a much bigger clone is one base away. The chain recombines TRBV6-1 with TRBJ2-1; 9 bases line up with TRBD2. The closer fit of TRBJ2-7 to the DNA end suggests the J call may be wrong. Germline V CDR1 and CDR2: MNHNS, SASEGT. The CDR3 loop spans 15 amino acids. CDR3 sequence: CASSVPGLAYNEQYF. CDR3 nucleotides: TGTGCCAGCAGTGTTCCGGGACTAGCCTACAATGAGCAGTACTTC.

The chain is built from TRBV9 and TRBJ2-3; D is unclear. V was shortened by 4 bases and J by 0 bases, with 9 bases between the two germline ends. The CDR3 runs to 14 residues. Germline CDR1 reads SGDLS; CDR2 reads YYNGEE. The CDR3, as DNA: TGTGCCAGCAGCAAATATCCTAGCACAGATACGCAGTATTTT. It translates to CASSKYPSTDTQYF.

This chain joins TRBV12-3 or TRBV12-4 and TRBJ1-4; perhaps TRBD1 as D (5 bases). The CDR3 is 12 amino acids. V was cut by 8 bases and J by 8 bases, with 12 bases left in between. The CDR3 coding sequence is TGTGCCAGCGGCAGGGTTTCGGAAAAACTGTTTTTT. This sequence encodes CASGRVSEKLFF.

Remarks on this clonotype: Likely a read error: the CDR3 ends without its conserved phenylalanine or tryptophan. V usage is TRBV9 and J usage is TRBJ2-1; a possible D gene is TRBD2 (6 bases). Trimming shortened V by 5 bases and J by 4 bases, and 13 bases separated the two germline ends. In germline, CDR1 is SGDLS, CDR2 YYNGEE. The CDR3 is 14 amino acids. CDR3 in amino acids: CASSGLAGYNEQFL. CDR3 coding DNA: TGTGCCAGCAGTGGACTGGCGGGGTACAATGAGCAGTTCTTA.

This clonotype was observed at least ten times. V gene TRBV6-1 combines with J gene TRBJ2-1; TRBD1 or TRBD2 may be the D gene (5 bases each). The V gene's germline CDR1 is MNHNS and CDR2 SASEGT. The V gene lost 8 bases and the J gene lost 2 bases, with 16 bases spanning the gap. The CDR3 spans 15 residues. The CDR3, as DNA: TGTGCCAGCTCACAATCCCTGGGGGCCTACAATGAGCAGTTCTTC. It codes for CASSQSLGAYNEQFF.

This clonotype was counted at least ten times. The chain combines TRBV7-2 with TRBJ2-1, with TRBD2 matching over 11 bases. The CDR3 is made up of 17 amino acids. Germline V gene sequence: CDR1 SGHTA, CDR2 FQGNSA. V lost 4 bases and J lost 4; bases outside the gene matches: 9. The CDR3 DNA reads TGTGCCAGCAGCTCTAGCGGGGGGCCTCACCCATACAATGAGCAGTTCTTC. Its translation is CASSSSGGPHPYNEQFF.

At least ten counts were recorded for this clonotype. The V gene is TRBV12-3 or TRBV12-4, the J gene TRBJ2-5; the match to TRBD1 covers 8 bases. The CDR3 extends over 14 amino acids. Trimming removed 6 bases from V and 2 bases from J; junction bases left unmatched: 5. The CDR3 sequence is CASRLQGEQETQYF. CDR3 coding DNA: TGTGCCAGCAGGCTACAGGGGGAACAAGAGACCCAGTACTTC.